Here is one T cell receptor beta chain with its context. As yet, its antigen is unknown. This entry belongs to a study of cytomegalovirus exposure and HLA in healthy donors. The PCR made use of 60 Vbeta and 13 Jbeta primers. Some clones are missing from TCRdb's copy, which holds only in-frame ones; the method was immunoSEQ multiplex PCR. This table holds about 150,000 clones, 66% found once. Points from the study as a whole: Certain sequence variants were highly shared and formed a cluster, and this cluster was likely a sequencing artifact. A later analysis showed TCR association rates differing by HLA locus, peaking at DRB1 and lowest at HLA-C. Later, an analysis found that common viral pathogens appeared to be linked with several of the most significant clusters.

The TCR sequence derives from a human donor in good health. The sequenced sample consisted of PBMCs.

The CDR3, as DNA: TGTGCCAGCAGCCCCCAGGGACAGGGAAGGGGCACTGAAGCTTTCTTT. Encoded protein: CASSPQGQGRGTEAFF. This chain connects TRBV7-8 to TRBJ1-1; 9 bases are shared with TRBD1. With 5 bases clipped from V and 4 bases from J, the junction kept 11 bases outside the gene matches. CDR1 and CDR2 (germline): SGHVS, FQNEAQ. The CDR3 is 16 residues long.